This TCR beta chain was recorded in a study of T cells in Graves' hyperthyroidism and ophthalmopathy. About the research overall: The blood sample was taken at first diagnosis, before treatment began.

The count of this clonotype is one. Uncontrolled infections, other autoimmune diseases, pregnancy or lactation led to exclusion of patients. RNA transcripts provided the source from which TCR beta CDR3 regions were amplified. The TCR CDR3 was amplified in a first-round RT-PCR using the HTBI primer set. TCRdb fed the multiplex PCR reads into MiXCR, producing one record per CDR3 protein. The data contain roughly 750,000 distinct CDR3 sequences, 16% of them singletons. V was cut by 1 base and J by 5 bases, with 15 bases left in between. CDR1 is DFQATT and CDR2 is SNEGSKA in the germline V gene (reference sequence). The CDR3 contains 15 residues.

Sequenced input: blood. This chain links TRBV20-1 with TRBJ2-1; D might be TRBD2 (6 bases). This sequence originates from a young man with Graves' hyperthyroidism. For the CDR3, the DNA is TGCAGTGCTAGAGCCCTCCCCGGGAGTCACAATGAGCAGTTCTTC. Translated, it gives CSARALPGSHNEQFF.